This T cell receptor (beta chain) was sequenced for a study of cytotoxic CD8 clonotypes in ibrutinib-treated CLL. V trimming: 5 bases; J trimming: 4 bases; junction bases outside the gene matches: 7. CDR1 SGHVS and CDR2 FQNEAQ come from the germline V gene. CDR3 length: 14 residues. With respect to this clone: Its matching antigen is unknown.

Overall study findings and caveats: Samples were collected at differing times from sustained-remission and progressing patients.

TCRdb keeps only in-frame clones here, not all; method: immunoSEQ multiplex PCR. The top ten hold roughly 13% of the sample, which has tens of thousands of clones, approximately 69% seen once. This sequence was found in a human donor with chronic lymphocytic leukemia. The starting material was PBMCs, obtained after 12 months of ibrutinib treatment. The chain couples TRBV7-8 to TRBJ2-7, with TRBD1 identical over 8 bases. CDR3 nucleotides: TGTGCCAGCAGCGCCCGGGACAGGCCTTACGAGCAGTACTTC. Its translation is CASSARDRPYEQYF.